This entry lists 3 T cell receptor beta chains sequenced from one sample in a study of T cell responses to AZD1222 COVID-19 vaccine. The protocol was immunoSEQ multiplex PCR, while the TCRdb copy is restricted to in-frame clones and leaves out a portion. Of some 30,000 clones listed, 85% to 90% are singletons. The source material was peripheral blood, sampled 28 days after the second AZD1222 dose. The receptors originated from an adult who received the AZD1222 COVID-19 vaccine.

This chain joins TRBV6-6 and TRBJ1-1; a possible D gene is TRBD1 (5 bases). This CDR3 comprises 15 residues. From germline, CDR1 is MNHNY and CDR2 SVGAGI (reference sequence). V lost 6 bases to trimming and J lost 7 bases, with 21 bases between them. CDR3 DNA sequence: TGTGCCAGCAGCGCGCGGGGCAGGGATAACCTTGAAGCTTTCTTT. This encodes CASSARGRDNLEAFF.

The chain links TRBV6-1 to TRBJ1-4; D unresolved. Germline values: CDR1 MNHNS, CDR2 SASEGT. The CDR3 is made up of 14 amino acids. Deletions cut 2 bases from V and 7 bases from J, with 11 bases between. CDR3 in amino acids: CASSETRVGEKLFF. CDR3 coding DNA: TGTGCCAGCAGTGAAACAAGGGTGGGTGAAAAACTGTTTTTT.

The chain carries TRBV6-5 and TRBJ1-1; D gene ambiguous. The V end was cut by 7 bases, the J end by 0 bases, with 9 bases between. Germline-derived CDR1 and CDR2 are MNHEY and SVGAGI. The CDR3 extends over 13 amino acids. This chain's CDR3 is CASTISVNTEAFF. As DNA, the CDR3 is TGTGCCAGCACTATCTCGGTGAACACTGAAGCTTTCTTT.